The 7 T cell receptor beta chains below were found in one sample sequenced in a study of T cells in localized non-small cell lung cancer. Only in-frame clones appear in the TCRdb table, and some are missing; sequencing was by immunoSEQ multiplex PCR. The sample contains about 53,000 clones, approximately 80% of which appear only once. The sample was peripheral blood mononuclear cells, taken before any cancer treatment. These receptors were obtained from a man aged 40 to 69 with stage III lung adenocarcinoma.

In its sample, this clone was seen a few times. The chain has TRBV4-2 and TRBJ1-1; no clear D. V was clipped by 0 bases and J by 0 bases, with 8 bases between them. This CDR3 has 15 amino acids. The germline V gene encodes CDR1 LGHNA and CDR2 YNFKEQ. The CDR3 spells CASSQEIALNTEAFF. The CDR3 nucleotides read TGTGCCAGCAGCCAAGAAATTGCCTTGAACACTGAAGCTTTCTTT.

The chain joins TRBV11-3 to TRBJ2-3, with 11 bases matching TRBD2. CDR3 length: 15 residues. Germline CDR1 SGHNT, CDR2 YENEEA. Trimming cost V 0 bases and J 6 bases; bases outside gene matches: 2. CDR3 sequence reads: CASSLDPSGGDTQYF. The CDR3 region has the DNA TGTGCCAGCAGCTTAGACCCTAGCGGGGGGGATACGCAGTATTTT.

This clone was observed a handful of times. This chain joins TRBV11-2 and TRBJ2-7; weak D call: TRBD2 (6 bases). The CDR3 loop spans 16 amino acids. The germline gives CDR1 SGHAT, CDR2 FQNNGV. Trimming pared 0 bases from V and 7 bases from J, leaving 19 bases between. The chain's CDR3 is CASSLDRLATLEEQYF. The CDR3, as DNA: TGTGCCAGCAGCTTAGATAGGCTAGCGACCCTAGAGGAGCAGTACTTC. The full variable domain, its missing parts supplied by reference TRBV11-2 and TRBJ2-7, is EAGVAQSPRYKIIEKRQSVAFWCNPISGHATLYWYQQILGQGPKLLIQFQNNGVVDDSQLPKDRFSAERLKGVDSTLKIQPAKLEDSAVYLCASSLDRLATLEEQYFGPGTRLTVT.

This clone was observed a few times. The chain recombines TRBV30 with TRBJ2-1; D is ambiguous. V was pared by 4 bases and J by 2 bases, with 12 bases between. Germline V lookup: CDR1 GTSNPN, CDR2 SVGIG (reference sequence). This CDR3 spans 14 amino acids. The CDR3 loop reads CAWNARQTYNEQFF. CDR3 nucleotide sequence: TGTGCCTGGAACGCCCGTCAGACCTACAATGAGCAGTTCTTC.

The sample holds one count of this clone. The J gene is TRBJ1-5, the V gene TRBV11-2; D is undetermined. Looked up from germline, CDR1 is SGHAT and CDR2 is FQNNGV. CDR3 length: 15 residues. V was shortened by 0 bases and J by 5 bases, with 11 bases between the two germline ends. This CDR3 reads CASSLEGGRDQPQHF. The CDR3 DNA reads as TGTGCCAGCAGCTTAGAAGGTGGGAGGGATCAGCCCCAGCATTTT. Full variable domain (remainder filled in from reference TRBV11-2 and TRBJ1-5): EAGVAQSPRYKIIEKRQSVAFWCNPISGHATLYWYQQILGQGPKLLIQFQNNGVVDDSQLPKDRFSAERLKGVDSTLKIQPAKLEDSAVYLCASSLEGGRDQPQHFGDGTRLSIL.

The genes are TRBV6-5 and TRBJ1-1; 10 bases line up with TRBD1. Germline assignment: CDR1 MNHEY and CDR2 SVGAGI. This CDR3 region has 16 residues. The V segment lost 4 bases and the J segment 3 bases; nucleotides outside the gene matches: 8. Written as DNA, the CDR3 is TGTGCCAGCAGTTCGGAGACAGGGGGCGCGGACACTGAAGCTTTCTTT. Translating it yields CASSSETGGADTEAFF.

The chain couples TRBV29-1 to TRBJ1-2; D is unclear. Germline V CDR1 and CDR2: SQVTM, ANQGSEA. The CDR3 loop spans 11 amino acids. The CDR3, as DNA: TGCAGTGTGTACAGCGTCTATGGCTACACCTTC. The encoded protein is CSVYSVYGYTF.